Below, 23 T cell receptor beta chains from the same sample are listed, as sequenced in a study of blood T cell repertoires in COVID-19. Sequencing was performed with immunoSEQ multiplex PCR; in TCRdb, only in-frame clones are kept and a portion is missing. The data hold some 88,000 clones, with 85% to 90% observed a single time. Sequencing was carried out using peripheral blood. These receptors all come from a woman aged 65 to 85 with acute or convalescent COVID-19.

J is TRBJ2-4 and V is TRBV5-1; tentative D call: TRBD2 (6 bases). The CDR3 consists of 15 residues. V lost 0 bases, J lost 5 bases, and 12 bases lay in between. Germline assignment: CDR1 SGHRS and CDR2 YFSETQ. Written as DNA, the CDR3 is TGCGCCAGCAGCTTGGCTGGGGGGTCTCAAAACATTCAGTACTTC. It specifies CASSLAGGSQNIQYF.

This chain connects TRBV5-1 to TRBJ2-1, with 7 bases lining up with TRBD2. The CDR3 spans 14 residues. Germline CDR1 and CDR2: SGHRS and YFSETQ. V gave up 3 bases and J gave up 3 bases; unmatched junction bases: 3. CDR3 nucleotides: TGCGCCAGCAGCTGGGGGGGACTCTACAATGAGCAGTTCTTC. Its translation is CASSWGGLYNEQFF.

V is TRBV5-4 and J is TRBJ1-6; weak D call: TRBD1 (6 bases). Germline V lookup: CDR1 SGHNT, CDR2 YYREEE (reference sequence). Trimming shortened V by 4 bases and J by 7 bases, and 15 bases separated the two germline ends. The CDR3 runs 15 residues. Written as DNA, the CDR3 is TGTGCCAGCAGCACCGGGACATCTATAAATTCACCCCTCCACTTT. This codes for CASSTGTSINSPLHF.

This chain links TRBV19 with TRBJ1-6; 11 bases map to TRBD1. This CDR3 is 17 amino acids long. Germline trimming cut 5 bases from V and 4 bases from J; bases unmatched to any gene: 7. Germline V lookup: CDR1 LNHDA, CDR2 SQIVND (reference sequence). The CDR3 DNA is TGTGCCAGTAGTGCCCAAGGGGACAGGGGGTATAATTCACCCCTCCACTTT. It encodes CASSAQGDRGYNSPLHF.

This clone was seen a single time. The rearrangement uses TRBV30 and TRBJ2-3; TRBD2 aligns across 13 bases. The CDR3 length is 16 residues. Germline lookup yields CDR1 GTSNPN and CDR2 SVGIG (reference sequence). V lost 8 bases and J lost 1; bases outside the gene matches: 9. This CDR3 is CAARLAGGGGTDTQYF. In DNA, the CDR3 is TGTGCCGCCCGACTAGCGGGGGGAGGCGGCACAGATACGCAGTATTTT.

This clone occurred once. The V call is TRBV6-6, the J call TRBJ2-5, with 7 bases lining up with TRBD2. This CDR3 has 14 amino acids. With 5 bases clipped from V and 5 bases from J, the junction kept 8 bases outside the gene matches. The germline V gene encodes CDR1 MNHNY and CDR2 SVGAGI (reference sequence). The CDR3 is CASSPAGRYETQYF. The CDR3 nucleotides are TGTGCCAGCAGTCCAGCGGGAAGGTACGAGACCCAGTACTTC.

V usage is TRBV18 and J usage is TRBJ2-1, with 12 bases fitting TRBD2. Germline CDR1 KGHSH, CDR2 LQKENI. This CDR3 region has 16 residues. Trimming at V came to 2 bases and at J to 7 bases, leaving 6 bases not matched to a gene. The DNA for the CDR3 is TGTGCCAGCTCACCAGTGGCTAGCGGGGGGGCTAATGAGCAGTTCTTC. It codes for CASSPVASGGANEQFF.

In its sample, this clone was seen once. The chain carries TRBV5-1 and TRBJ1-2, with a possible D match to TRBD1 (5 bases). CDR1 SGHRS and CDR2 YFSETQ come from the germline V gene. Trimming shortened V by 0 bases and J by 6 bases, and 12 bases separated the two germline ends. This CDR3 comprises 14 residues. The CDR3 region has the DNA TGCGCCAGCAGCTTGGCGGGGGGGTCGGATGGCTACACCTTC. Translated, it gives CASSLAGGSDGYTF.

In its sample, this clone was seen a few times. J is TRBJ2-1 and V is TRBV3-1 (or the pseudogene TRBV3-2), with 12 bases lining up with TRBD2. The germline gives CDR1 LGHDT, CDR2 YNNKEL (reference sequence). V dropped 4 bases and J dropped 6; count of bases not matched to a gene: 4. The CDR3 extends over 15 amino acids. CDR3 sequence (DNA): TGTGCCAGCAGCCTGGCTAGCGGGGGGGCCAATGAGCAGTTCTTC. Translating gives CASSLASGGANEQFF.

The chain couples TRBV7-2 to TRBJ1-1, with D maybe TRBD1 (6 bases). CDR3 length: 13 residues. Germline-derived CDR1 and CDR2 are SGHTA and FQGNSA. Trimming took off 4 bases at V and 4 bases at J, with 10 bases between the two ends. CDR3 coding DNA: TGTGCCAGCAGCTCAAACAGGGTCACTGAAGCTTTCTTT. This translates into CASSSNRVTEAFF.

This clone showed up just a few times. The genes are TRBV7-9 and TRBJ2-7, with TRBD2 as a possible D gene (6 bases). The length of the CDR3 is 14 residues. CDR1 is SEHNR, CDR2 FQNEAQ, per germline (reference sequence). Trimming left V 5 bases short and J 3 bases short, with 14 bases between. The CDR3: CASSIGGSSYEQYV. The CDR3 DNA is TGTGCCAGCAGCATTGGGGGGTCGAGCTACGAGCAGTACGTC.

The chain combines TRBV2 with TRBJ2-2, with 7 positions matching TRBD1. The V segment lost 8 bases and the J segment 6 bases; nucleotides outside the gene matches: 12. This CDR3 spans 15 amino acids. Germline V gene lookup returns CDR1 SNHLY and CDR2 FYNNEI. The CDR3 region is CASVSGTVGAGELFF. The DNA for the CDR3 is TGTGCCAGCGTATCCGGGACAGTAGGCGCCGGGGAGCTGTTTTTT.

This chain joins TRBV5-1 and TRBJ2-2; D may be TRBD2 (5 bases). V was cut by 1 base and J by 3 bases, with 10 bases left in between. The CDR3 is 15 residues long. The germline gives CDR1 SGHRS, CDR2 YFSETQ. In DNA form, the CDR3 reads TGCGCCAGCAGCTTGAATGGGAGAGACACCGGGGAGCTGTTTTTT. Translation: CASSLNGRDTGELFF.

The chain uses TRBV12-3 or TRBV12-4 and TRBJ2-3; D is unresolved. The CDR3 spans 11 residues. Trimming stripped 8 bases from V and 3 bases from J, with 6 bases between. Here the CDR3 DNA reads TGTGCCAGCCTTCGGACAGATACGCAGTATTTT. Encoded protein: CASLRTDTQYF.

CDR3 region: CATRPQGNPRNNEQFF. The CDR3 region has the DNA TGTGCCACCAGGCCACAGGGAAATCCAAGAAACAATGAGCAGTTCTTC. The chain links TRBV24-1 to TRBJ2-1, with D possibly matching TRBD1 (6 bases). The CDR3 spans 16 residues. The germline CDR1 and CDR2 sequences are KGHDR and SFDVKD. The V and J ends lost 7 bases and 5 bases respectively, with 20 bases between them.

This clone showed up just a few times. The chain combines TRBV27 with TRBJ2-1; D is ambiguous. Germline CDR1 and CDR2: MNHEY and SMNVEV (reference sequence). The CDR3 sequence is 13 residues long. V lost 7 bases and J 6 bases, leaving 13 bases between the germline ends. Here the CDR3 DNA reads TGTGCCAGCAAGACAATCGGCTCCAATGAGCAGTTCTTC. This gives the protein CASKTIGSNEQFF.

Only one count was recorded for this clone. The chain is built from TRBV4-2 and TRBJ1-2; D ambiguous. V was pared by 0 bases and J by 2 bases, with 13 bases between. Germline V CDR1 and CDR2: LGHNA, YNFKEQ. This CDR3 region has 16 residues. The CDR3 sequence: CASSQDRGRTNYGYTF. The CDR3 DNA is TGTGCCAGCAGCCAAGATAGAGGGCGGACGAACTATGGCTACACCTTC.

This clone appeared a single time. The CDR3 DNA reads as TGTGCCAGTAGTATCCAGGGGAACACCGGGGAGCTGTTTTTT. This codes for CASSIQGNTGELFF. The V gene is TRBV19, the J gene TRBJ2-2, with a weak D call TRBD1 (5 bases). The CDR3 runs 14 residues. The germline V gene encodes CDR1 LNHDA and CDR2 SQIVND (reference sequence). Between the trimmed V and J ends, which lost 3 bases and 1 base, there was a span of 6 bases.

The rearrangement joins TRBV27 to TRBJ2-5; TRBD1 matches at 10 bases. This CDR3 region has 18 residues. Germline CDR1 is MNHEY and CDR2 is SMNVEV (reference sequence). V gave up 5 bases and J gave up 1 base; unmatched junction bases: 13. The DNA of the CDR3 is TGTGCCAGCAGTCCGCGTTCCGGGACAGGGGCGCTCCAAGAGACCCAGTACTTC. This codes for CASSPRSGTGALQETQYF.

This clone was detected only once. The chain employs TRBV4-1 and TRBJ1-6; TRBD1 might be the D (5 bases). Deletions cut 3 bases from V and 0 bases from J, with 9 bases between. Germline V gene sequence: CDR1 MGHRA, CDR2 YSYEKL. There are 16 residues in the CDR3. The CDR3 loop reads CASSQGLGSYNSPLHF. The CDR3 DNA sequence: TGCGCCAGCAGCCAGGGACTAGGCTCCTATAATTCACCCCTCCACTTT.

The rearrangement links TRBV28 to TRBJ2-1; 7 bases agree with TRBD1. The CDR3 runs 15 residues. CDR1 and CDR2 (germline): MDHEN, SYDVKM. With V trimmed by 8 bases and J by 9 bases, 16 bases remained unmatched. The CDR3 loop reads CASLQVVQGNGEQFF. The CDR3 nucleotides are TGTGCCAGCCTACAGGTAGTACAGGGGAATGGTGAGCAGTTCTTC.

The V gene is TRBV27, the J gene TRBJ2-6; 8 nucleotides align to TRBD1. Per the germline V gene, CDR1 is MNHEY and CDR2 is SMNVEV (reference sequence). The CDR3 covers 18 residues. J gave up 4 bases and V 6 bases, and 14 bases lay outside the gene matches. Here the CDR3 reads CASRLGQVPLRGANVLTF. CDR3 DNA: TGTGCCAGCAGGCTGGGACAGGTACCTTTAAGGGGGGCCAACGTCCTGACTTTC.

V usage is TRBV6-5 and J usage is TRBJ2-2; D perhaps matches TRBD1 (6 bases). V lost 6 bases and J lost 4, with 12 bases in between. There are 14 residues in the CDR3. In germline, CDR1 is MNHEY, CDR2 SVGAGI. The CDR3 bases are TGTGCCAGCAGCCGGGACATCGCCACCGGGGAGCTGTTTTTT. It encodes CASSRDIATGELFF.